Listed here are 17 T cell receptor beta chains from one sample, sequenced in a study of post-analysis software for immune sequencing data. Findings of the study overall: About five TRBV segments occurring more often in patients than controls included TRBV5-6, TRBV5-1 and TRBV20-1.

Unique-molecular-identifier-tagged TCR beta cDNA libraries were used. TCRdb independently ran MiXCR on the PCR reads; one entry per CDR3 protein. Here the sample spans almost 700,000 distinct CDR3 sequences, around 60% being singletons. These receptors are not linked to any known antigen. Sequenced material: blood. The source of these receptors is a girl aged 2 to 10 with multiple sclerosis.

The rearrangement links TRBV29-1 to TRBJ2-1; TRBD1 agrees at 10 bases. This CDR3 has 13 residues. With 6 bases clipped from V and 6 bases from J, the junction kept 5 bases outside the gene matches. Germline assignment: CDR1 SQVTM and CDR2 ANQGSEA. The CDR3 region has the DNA TGCAGCGTCAGGACAGGGGGATTCAATGAGCAGTTCTTC. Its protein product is CSVRTGGFNEQFF.

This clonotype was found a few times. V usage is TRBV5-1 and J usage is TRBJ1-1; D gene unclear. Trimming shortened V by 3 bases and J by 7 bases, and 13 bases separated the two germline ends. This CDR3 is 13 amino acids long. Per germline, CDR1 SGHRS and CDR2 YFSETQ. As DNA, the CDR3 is TGCGCCAGCAGCTCCCCCGGACGTCTTGAAGCTTTCTTT. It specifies CASSSPGRLEAFF.

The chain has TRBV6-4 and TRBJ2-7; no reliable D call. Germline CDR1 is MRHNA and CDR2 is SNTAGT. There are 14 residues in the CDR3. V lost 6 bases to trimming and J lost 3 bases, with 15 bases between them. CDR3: CASRAGRRVYEQYF. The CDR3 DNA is TGTGCCAGCAGGGCCGGGCGTAGGGTCTACGAGCAGTACTTC.

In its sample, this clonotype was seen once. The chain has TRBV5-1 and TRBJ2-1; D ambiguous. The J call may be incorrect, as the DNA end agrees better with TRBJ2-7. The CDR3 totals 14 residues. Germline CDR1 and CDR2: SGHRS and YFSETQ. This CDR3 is CASSSTGPRYEQYF. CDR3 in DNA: TGCGCCAGCAGCTCTACCGGGCCCCGATACGAGCAGTACTTC.

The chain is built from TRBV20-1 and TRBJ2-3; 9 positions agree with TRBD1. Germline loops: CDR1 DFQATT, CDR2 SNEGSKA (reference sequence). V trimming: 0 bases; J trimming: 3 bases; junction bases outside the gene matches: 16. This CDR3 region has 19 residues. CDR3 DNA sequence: TGCAGTGCTAGAGATGGAAGTGGGAGGACAGGGGAAAGTACAGATACGCAGTATTTT. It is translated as CSARDGSGRTGESTDTQYF.

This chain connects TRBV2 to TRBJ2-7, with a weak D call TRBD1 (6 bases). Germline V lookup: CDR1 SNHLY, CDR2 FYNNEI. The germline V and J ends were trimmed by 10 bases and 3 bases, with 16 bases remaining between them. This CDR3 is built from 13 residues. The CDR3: CANTILQGYEQYF. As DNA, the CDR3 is TGTGCCAACACTATACTACAGGGCTACGAGCAGTACTTC.

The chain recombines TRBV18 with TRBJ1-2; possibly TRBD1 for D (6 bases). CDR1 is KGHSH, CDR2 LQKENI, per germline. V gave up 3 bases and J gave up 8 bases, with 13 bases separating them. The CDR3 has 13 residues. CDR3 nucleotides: TGTGCCAGCTCACCTAATCGACAGGAGGGCTACACCTTC. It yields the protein CASSPNRQEGYTF. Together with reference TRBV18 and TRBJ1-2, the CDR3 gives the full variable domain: NAGVMQNPRHLVRRRGQEARLRCSPMKGHSHVYWYRQLPEEGLKFMVYLQKENIIDESGMPKERFSAEFPKEGPSILRIQQVVRGDSAAYFCASSPNRQEGYTFGSGTRLTVV.

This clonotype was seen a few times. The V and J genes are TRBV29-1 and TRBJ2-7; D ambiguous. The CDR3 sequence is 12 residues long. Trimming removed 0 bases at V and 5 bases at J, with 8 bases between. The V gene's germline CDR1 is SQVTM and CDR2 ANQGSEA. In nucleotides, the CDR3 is TGCAGCGTTGAAGAGGGGATCAACGAGCAGTACTTC. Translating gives CSVEEGINEQYF.

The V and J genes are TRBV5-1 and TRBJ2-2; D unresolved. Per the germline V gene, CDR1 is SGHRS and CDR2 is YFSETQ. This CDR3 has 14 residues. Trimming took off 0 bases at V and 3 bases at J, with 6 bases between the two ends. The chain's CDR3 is CASSLAGYTGELFF. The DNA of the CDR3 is TGCGCCAGCAGCTTGGCCGGGTACACCGGGGAGCTGTTTTTT.

The CDR3: CSASRGQGICYGYTF. The CDR3 DNA reads TGCAGTGCTAGTCGAGGGCAAGGGATATGCTATGGCTACACCTTC. V gene TRBV20-1 combines with J gene TRBJ1-2, with no clear D. This CDR3 is 15 amino acids long. V lost 3 bases, J lost 4 bases, and 18 bases lay in between. The germline CDR1 and CDR2 sequences are DFQATT and SNEGSKA (reference sequence).

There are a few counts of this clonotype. CDR3 amino acids: CASSYNRDGETQYF. As DNA, the CDR3 is TGTGCCAGCAGTTACAACAGGGACGGAGAGACCCAGTACTTC. The V and J genes are TRBV6-2 or TRBV6-3 and TRBJ2-5; weak D call: TRBD1 (6 bases). The CDR3 extends over 14 amino acids. Germline V CDR1 and CDR2: MNHEY, SVGEGT. V lost 2 bases to trimming and J lost 4 bases, with 11 bases between them.

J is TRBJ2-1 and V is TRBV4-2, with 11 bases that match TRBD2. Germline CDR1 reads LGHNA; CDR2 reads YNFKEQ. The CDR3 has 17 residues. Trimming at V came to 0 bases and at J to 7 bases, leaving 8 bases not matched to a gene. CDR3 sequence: CASSQDELAGEGNEQFF. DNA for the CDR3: TGTGCCAGCAGCCAAGATGAACTAGCGGGGGAGGGTAATGAGCAGTTCTTC.

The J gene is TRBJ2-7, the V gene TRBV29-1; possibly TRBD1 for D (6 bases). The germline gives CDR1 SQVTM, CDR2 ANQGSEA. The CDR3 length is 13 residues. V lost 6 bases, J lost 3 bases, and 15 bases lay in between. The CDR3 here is CSVGTLSLYEQYF. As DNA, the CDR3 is TGCAGCGTGGGGACACTAAGTCTCTACGAGCAGTACTTC.

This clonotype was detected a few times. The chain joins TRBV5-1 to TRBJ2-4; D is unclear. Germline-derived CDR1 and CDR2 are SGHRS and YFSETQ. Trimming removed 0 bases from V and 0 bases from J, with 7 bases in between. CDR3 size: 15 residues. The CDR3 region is CASSLGSRAKNIQYF. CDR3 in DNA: TGCGCCAGCAGCTTGGGTTCGAGAGCCAAAAACATTCAGTACTTC.

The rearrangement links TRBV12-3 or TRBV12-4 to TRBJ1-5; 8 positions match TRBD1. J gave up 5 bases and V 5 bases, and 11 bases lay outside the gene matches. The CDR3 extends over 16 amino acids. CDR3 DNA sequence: TGTGCCAGCAGTCAACGACAGGGGATAGGGCATCAGCCCCAGCATTTT. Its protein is CASSQRQGIGHQPQHF.

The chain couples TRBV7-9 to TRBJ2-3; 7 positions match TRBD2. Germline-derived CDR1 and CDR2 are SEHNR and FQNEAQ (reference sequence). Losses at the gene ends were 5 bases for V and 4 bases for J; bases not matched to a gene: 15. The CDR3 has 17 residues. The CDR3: CASSDGTRGRVADTQYF. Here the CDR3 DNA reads TGTGCCAGCAGCGACGGCACTCGCGGGAGAGTCGCAGATACGCAGTATTTT. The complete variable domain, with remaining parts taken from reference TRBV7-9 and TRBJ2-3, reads DTGVSQNPRHKITKRGQNVTFRCDPISEHNRLYWYRQTLGQGPEFLTYFQNEAQLEKSRLLSDRFSAERPKGSFSTLEIQRTEQGDSAMYLCASSDGTRGRVADTQYFGPGTRLTVL.

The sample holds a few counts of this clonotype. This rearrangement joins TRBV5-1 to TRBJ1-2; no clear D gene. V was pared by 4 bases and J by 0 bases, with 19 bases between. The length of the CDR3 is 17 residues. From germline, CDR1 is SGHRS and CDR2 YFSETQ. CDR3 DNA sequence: TGCGCCAGCAGCCCCTTCCCTTGGACGGAAACTAACTATGGCTACACCTTC. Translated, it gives CASSPFPWTETNYGYTF.